The 4 T cell receptor beta chains below were found in one sample sequenced in a study (dated by TCRdb to the mid-2010s). Cells that were CD4+CD25+CD127-/low were the ones isolated as Tregs. The library was built by means of 5' RACE. Sequencing used an Illumina MiSeq. TCRdb took the public reads, trimmed them with fastp at Q25, ran MiXCR for clone calling and kept in-frame beta chains. Under each unique CDR3 protein, matching rows form one entry showing the most common genes and DNA. Recorded for this sample are a few thousand distinct CDR3 sequences; approximately 78% of them occurred a single time. The ten largest make up roughly 4% of the sample. The sample consisted of Tregs sorted from blood. All receptors derive from a female donor with breast cancer.

In this sample, this clonotype turned up once. This chain joins TRBV5-1 and TRBJ2-1; TRBD1 or TRBD2 may be the D gene (5 bases each). V was cut by 1 base and J by 2 bases, with 7 bases left in between. Germline V gives CDR1 SGHRS, CDR2 YFSETQ. This CDR3 has 14 amino acids. The DNA for the CDR3 is TGCGCCAGCAGCTTGATGGGACCCTACAATGAGCAGTTCTTC. Protein sequence: CASSLMGPYNEQFF.

J is TRBJ2-2 and V is TRBV7-9, with 8 bases identical to TRBD2. V gave up 5 bases and J gave up 3 bases; unmatched junction bases: 8. The CDR3 covers 16 residues. Germline CDR1 and CDR2: SEHNR and FQNEAQ (reference sequence). The CDR3 protein is CASSPPGGTYTGELFF. The DNA of the CDR3 is TGTGCCAGCAGCCCCCCGGGAGGGACGTACACCGGGGAGCTGTTTTTT. The full variable domain, rest sourced from reference TRBV7-9 and TRBJ2-2, is DTGVSQNPRHKITKRGQNVTFRCDPISEHNRLYWYRQTLGQGPEFLTYFQNEAQLEKSRLLSDRFSAERPKGSFSTLEIQRTEQGDSAMYLCASSPPGGTYTGELFFGEGSRLTVL.

V is TRBV7-2 and J is TRBJ2-1; D not certain. Germline V CDR1 and CDR2: SGHTA, FQGNSA. CDR3 size: 14 residues. V lost 7 bases, J lost 0 bases, and 10 bases lay in between. CDR3 loop: CASNQRGSYNEQFF. CDR3 nucleotides: TGTGCCAGCAACCAGAGAGGCTCCTACAATGAGCAGTTCTTC.

The rearrangement uses TRBV6-5 and TRBJ2-1, with TRBD1 matching 10 bases. The J segment lost 9 bases and the V segment lost 5 bases, leaving 7 bases of the junction unmatched. The CDR3 length is 14 residues. Germline values: CDR1 MNHEY, CDR2 SVGAGI. This CDR3 reads CASSRGTGVGEQFF. CDR3 nucleotides: TGTGCCAGCAGTAGAGGGACAGGGGTAGGTGAGCAGTTCTTC.